This T cell receptor beta chain was obtained from a study of shared clonotypes between healthy human individuals. Turning to the study itself: CD8 memory received one plate per donor, CD8 naive two, CD4 memory three and CD4 naive three.

Turning to this clone: Its antigen is unknown.

The CDR3 runs 15 residues. Germline V CDR1 and CDR2: PRHDT, FYEKMQ (reference sequence). V dropped 3 bases and J dropped 1 base, with 7 bases sitting between them. An approximately 200 ng quantity of DNA, roughly 32,000 T cell genomes, went into the sorted-subset replicate PCRs. Generated by immunoSEQ multiplex PCR, the TCRdb table keeps only in-frame clones and is missing some. The sample includes about 2,500,000 clones, more than 80% of them seen just once. Study-wide results and caveats: Clonotypes that were shared across a handful of donors made up around 5% of naive CD4 clonotypes.

The study separated CD4+ cells into CD45RA+ naive and CD45RA-negative memory subsets. The chain is built from TRBV13 and TRBJ2-6; D possibly corresponds to TRBD1 (5 bases). The sequenced sample was naive CD4+ T cells sorted from blood. The sample's subset: CD45RA+ positively selected. The TCR was taken from a man between 18 and 35 years old in good health. CDR3 residues: CASSFGHSGANVLTF. For the CDR3, the DNA is TGTGCCAGCAGCTTTGGACATTCTGGGGCCAACGTCCTGACTTTC.